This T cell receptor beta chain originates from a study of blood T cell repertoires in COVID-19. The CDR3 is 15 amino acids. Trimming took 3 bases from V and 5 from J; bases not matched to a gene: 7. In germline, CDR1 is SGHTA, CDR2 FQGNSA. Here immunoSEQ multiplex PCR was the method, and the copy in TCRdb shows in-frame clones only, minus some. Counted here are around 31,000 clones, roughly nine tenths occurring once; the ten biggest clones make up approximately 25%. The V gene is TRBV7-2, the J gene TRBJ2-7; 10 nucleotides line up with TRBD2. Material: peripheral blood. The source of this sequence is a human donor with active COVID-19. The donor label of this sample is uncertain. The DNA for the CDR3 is TGTGCCAGCAGCTTTAGTCCTAGCGGGAGTGACGAGCAGTACTTC. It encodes CASSFSPSGSDEQYF.